This TCR beta chain was recorded in a study of blood T cell repertoires in COVID-19. As for the study in general: The study drew acute and convalescent COVID-19 samples from the United States, Italy and Spain. T cells, B-cell-depleted T cells, or PBMCs provided the cDNA or gDNA that served as material.

J was trimmed by 2 bases and V by 0 bases; bases with no gene match: 9. Germline CDR1 and CDR2: SGHDT and YYEEEE. The CDR3 runs 17 residues. In the original workflow: Amplifying reference gene primers gave estimates of nucleated cell counts. Clones were sequenced by immunoSEQ multiplex PCR, and TCRdb holds only the in-frame ones, with some missing. Clonal size and the V and J genes are those of that table, whereas D and trimming came from the DNA. The data show more than 110,000 clones, 84% seen once. Sequencing was carried out using peripheral blood. The V gene is TRBV5-6, the J gene TRBJ2-5; 8 bases agree with TRBD1. This TCR was sampled from a human donor in a cohort sampled during active COVID-19. CDR3 sequence (DNA): TGTGCCAGCAGCTTGGGGGGGACAGGCCCCGAGCAAGAGACCCAGTACTTC. It specifies CASSLGGTGPEQETQYF.